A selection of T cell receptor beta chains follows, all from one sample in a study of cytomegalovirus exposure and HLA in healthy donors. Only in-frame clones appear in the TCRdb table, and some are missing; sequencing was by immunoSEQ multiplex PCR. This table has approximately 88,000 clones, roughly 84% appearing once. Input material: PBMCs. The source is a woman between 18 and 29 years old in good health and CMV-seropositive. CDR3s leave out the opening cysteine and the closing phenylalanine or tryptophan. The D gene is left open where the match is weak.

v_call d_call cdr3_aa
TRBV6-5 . ASRRTFRGEKLF
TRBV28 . ASGRTLEAF
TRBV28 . ASSFGQWPQH
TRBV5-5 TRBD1 ASSPFRQGSRSPLH
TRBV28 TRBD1 ASSPRGRTDTQY
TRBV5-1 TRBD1 ASSLVAGGNSPLH
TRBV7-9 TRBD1 ASSRSSGGTGNTIY
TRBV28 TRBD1 ASSLRDSTEAF
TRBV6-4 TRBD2 ASSVALAGGYNEQF
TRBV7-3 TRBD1 ASSSGQGNTEAF
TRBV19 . ASSPQPRGTNSNQPQH
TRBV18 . ASSRPQGSDGYT
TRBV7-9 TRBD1 ASSLGLGRGIAKNIQY
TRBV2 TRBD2 ASRPGLAGGTGELF
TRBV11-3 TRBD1 ASSLGTGGAPGELF
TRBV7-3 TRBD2 ASSSGTSGGIRRREQF
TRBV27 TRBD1 ASSVTGTGYYEQY
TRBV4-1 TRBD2 ASSQDRGLAGEHLQETQY
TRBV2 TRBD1 ASSRRGQVGSPLH
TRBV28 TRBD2 ASRISGGAVPTQY
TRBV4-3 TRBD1 ASSQGPGQLNTEAF
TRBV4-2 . ASSRVTSRGRLADTQY
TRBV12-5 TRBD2 ASGLDGGYLH
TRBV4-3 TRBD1 ASSQTGSSTDTQY
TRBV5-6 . ASSLLGGDQPQH
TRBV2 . ASSGGPGNSPLH
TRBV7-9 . ASSRTSGGETQY
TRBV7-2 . ASSLVWAMSNQPQH
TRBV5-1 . ASSWERRDNEQF
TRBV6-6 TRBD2 ASSQTSAADTQY
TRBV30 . AWSEEFGELF
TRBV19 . ASTPREGSGYT
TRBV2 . ASSRGTGNTIY
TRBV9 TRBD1 ASSAGGQGGEKLF
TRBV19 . ASGGPQH
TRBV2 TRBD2 ASILAGRAVTQY
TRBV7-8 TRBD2 ASSLSSGPTYEQY
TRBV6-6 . ASSYDYTNNEQF
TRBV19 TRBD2 ASSRGAGELAKNIQY
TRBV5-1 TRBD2 ASSLEVLAGHQETQY
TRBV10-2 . ASSESTAGTQPQH
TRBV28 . ASSLDTGFNQPQH
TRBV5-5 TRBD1 ASSGTATNEKLF
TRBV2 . ATRGGVNTEAF
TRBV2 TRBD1 ASSVPGTGGNTIY
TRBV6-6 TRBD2 ASWRGGQETQY
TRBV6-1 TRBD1 ASSTGGEYNEQF
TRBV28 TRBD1 ASSSGQGKTQH
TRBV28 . ASSPTGTRQETQY
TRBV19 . ASSKGFEPGSGYT
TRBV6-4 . ASSDSWGGRNEQF